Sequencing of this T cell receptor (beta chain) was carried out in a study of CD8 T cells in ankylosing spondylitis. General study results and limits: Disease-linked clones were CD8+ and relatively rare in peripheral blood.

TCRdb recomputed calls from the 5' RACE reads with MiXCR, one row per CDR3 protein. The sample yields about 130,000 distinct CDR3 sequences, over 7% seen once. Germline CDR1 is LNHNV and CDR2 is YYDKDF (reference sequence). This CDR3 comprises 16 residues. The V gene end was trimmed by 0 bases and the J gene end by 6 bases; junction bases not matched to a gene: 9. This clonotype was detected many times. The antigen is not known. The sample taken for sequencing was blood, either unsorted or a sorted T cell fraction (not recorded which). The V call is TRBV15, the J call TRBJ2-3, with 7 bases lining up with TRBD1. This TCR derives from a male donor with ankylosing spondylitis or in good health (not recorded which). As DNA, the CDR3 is TGTGCCACCAGCAGAGATCTTCCCGGGACAGCTGATACGCAGTATTTT. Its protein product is CATSRDLPGTADTQYF.